This TCR beta chain was sequenced in a study of cytomegalovirus exposure and HLA in healthy donors. Study overall: HLA-typed donors contributed around 82 million unique TCRs, which were held in an early data release.

On this clone: The antigen is unknown.

Broader study findings: Follow-up analysis later connected one missense variant in DCLRE1C with trimming of TCR beta V- and J-genes.

V shed 8 bases and J 3 bases; nucleotides not matched to a gene: 16. The V gene's germline CDR1 is SGHTA and CDR2 FQGTGA. The length of the CDR3 is 17 residues. PCR amplification relied on 60 Vbeta primers (plus 13 Jbeta primers). Sequenced by immunoSEQ multiplex PCR; TCRdb stores in-frame clones only, minus some. The sample lists about 140,000 clones; 75% were seen once. V gene TRBV7-3 combines with J gene TRBJ2-5; 9 bases line up with TRBD2. This sequence originates from a man younger than 35 in good health and CMV-seropositive. The sequenced sample was PBMCs. CDR3 nucleotide sequence: TGTGCCAGCGGGGTTCGGGCGGGAGGGCCAAGAGAAGAGACCCAGTACTTC. Its translation: CASGVRAGGPREETQYF. The full variable domain, completed using reference TRBV7-3 and TRBJ2-5, is GAGVSQTPSNKVTEKGKYVELRCDPISGHTALYWYRQSLGQGPEFLIYFQGTGAADDSGLPNDRFFAVRPEGSVSTLKIQRTERGDSAVYLCASGVRAGGPREETQYFGPGTRLLVL.